The 22 T cell receptor beta chains below all came from one sample that was sequenced in a study of T cells in Graves' hyperthyroidism and ophthalmopathy. Amplified TCR beta CDR3 regions came from RNA transcripts. Primed by the HTBI set, a first-round RT-PCR was run on the TCR CDR3. TCRdb independently ran MiXCR on the multiplex PCR reads; one entry per CDR3 protein. Here the sample spans nearly 600,000 distinct CDR3 sequences, more than 13% being singletons. Material for sequencing was blood. Receptor source: a young woman with Graves' ophthalmopathy.

This clonotype has more than one count but fewer than ten. V is TRBV19 and J is TRBJ1-6; TRBD1 matches at 7 bases. The CDR3 length is 16 residues. Germline-derived CDR1 and CDR2 are LNHDA and SQIVND (reference sequence). The junction had 9 bases not matched to a gene; V was cut back by 0 bases and J by 10 bases. The CDR3 spells CASSIDQGTVGSPLHF. The CDR3 DNA reads as TGTGCCAGTAGTATAGATCAGGGGACAGTTGGCTCACCCCTCCACTTT.

The chain recombines TRBV20-1 with TRBJ2-4; TRBD1 aligns across 8 bases. Germline V CDR1 and CDR2: DFQATT, SNEGSKA (reference sequence). Unmatched junction bases numbered 14, after V lost 0 bases and J lost 7 bases. CDR3 length: 17 residues. The CDR3 DNA is TGCAGTGCTAGAGATTCGGGCACAGGGGGAACCTATAACATTCAGTACTTC. It encodes CSARDSGTGGTYNIQYF.

This clonotype was seen many times. This chain uses TRBV6-1 with TRBJ2-5; D is ambiguous. This CDR3 region has 11 residues. Trimming took off 6 bases at V and 2 bases at J, with 4 bases between the two ends. Germline-derived CDR1 and CDR2 are MNHNS and SASEGT. The CDR3, as DNA: TGTGCCAGCAGGTTTCAAGAGACCCAGTACTTC. Amino acid sequence: CASRFQETQYF.

This clonotype was detected ten times or more. This rearrangement joins TRBV6-1 to TRBJ2-7, with 11 bases aligning to TRBD1. CDR1 is MNHNS and CDR2 is SASEGT in the germline V gene. The CDR3 extends over 17 amino acids. V lost 5 bases, J lost 4 bases, and 13 bases stayed unmatched. The CDR3 is CASSRTSGTGGWYEQYF. CDR3 sequence (DNA): TGTGCCAGCAGTCGCACCTCCGGGACAGGGGGTTGGTACGAGCAGTACTTC.

At least ten counts were recorded for this clonotype. The rearrangement links TRBV6-2 or TRBV6-3 to TRBJ1-5, with D unresolved. The CDR3 runs 12 residues. Trimming took 1 base from V and 6 from J, leaving 4 bases between them. Germline V gene data show CDR1 as MNHEY and CDR2 as SVGEGT. The CDR3 is CASSYWGQPQHF. DNA of the CDR3: TGTGCCAGCAGTTACTGGGGTCAGCCCCAGCATTTT.

This clonotype was recorded many times. The CDR3 protein is CATSDPGQWGEQFF. Written as DNA, the CDR3 is TGTGCCACCAGTGACCCGGGACAGTGGGGTGAGCAGTTCTTC. The V and J genes are TRBV24-1 and TRBJ2-1, with 7 positions matching TRBD1. Trimming cost V 4 bases and J 9 bases; bases outside gene matches: 8. The CDR3 is made up of 14 amino acids. Germline loops: CDR1 KGHDR, CDR2 SFDVKD.

This clonotype was recorded a few times. The rearrangement uses TRBV29-1 and TRBJ1-3; the match to TRBD1 covers 9 bases. Trimming cost V 4 bases and J 2 bases; bases outside gene matches: 3. This CDR3 region has 14 residues. Germline CDR1 and CDR2: SQVTM and ANQGSEA. As DNA, the CDR3 is TGCAGCGTTGCATGGGACAGGGCTGGAAACACCATATATTTT. Translated: CSVAWDRAGNTIYF.

This clonotype showed up just a few times. With a much larger clone just one base away, this may be a read error. This sequence joins TRBV2 and TRBJ1-2; the D is unclear. The CDR3 length is 11 residues. Trimming removed 10 bases at V and 6 bases at J, with 12 bases between. In germline, CDR1 is SNHLY, CDR2 FYNNEI. The CDR3 sequence is CAIDGNHGYTF. The CDR3 DNA follows: TGTGCCATTGACGGGAACCATGGCTACACCTTC.

This clonotype showed up many times. V and J are TRBV6-1 and TRBJ2-1, with 7 bases identical to TRBD2. Losses at the gene ends were 10 bases for V and 8 bases for J; bases not matched to a gene: 17. The CDR3 has 15 residues. The V gene's germline CDR1 is MNHNS and CDR2 SASEGT. The CDR3 spells CAIGSTGRAGYEQFF. DNA of the CDR3: TGTGCCATCGGCTCGACGGGGAGGGCCGGATATGAGCAGTTCTTC.

This chain connects TRBV7-2 to TRBJ1-2; 7 bases map to TRBD1. The ends lost 1 base at V and 5 bases at J; junction bases unmatched: 7. The CDR3 contains 15 residues. Germline-derived CDR1 and CDR2 are SGHTA and FQGNSA. DNA of the CDR3: TGTGCCAGCAGCTTAGAGCGCGGGACAGCTTATGGCTACACCTTC. This gives the protein CASSLERGTAYGYTF.

The chain is built from TRBV6-2 or TRBV6-3 and TRBJ2-2; D call uncertain. The germline V gene has CDR1 MNHEY and CDR2 SVGEGT. This CDR3 spans 15 amino acids. V was trimmed by 7 bases and J by 0 bases, leaving 12 bases between them. The DNA for the CDR3 is TGTGCCAGCACGCCAACTGAAGCGAACACCGGGGAGCTGTTTTTT. Translation: CASTPTEANTGELFF.

This clonotype was picked up many times. The chain recombines TRBV4-2 with TRBJ2-7; perhaps TRBD2 as D (6 bases). Trimming left V 4 bases short and J 6 bases short, with 19 bases between. The germline CDR1 and CDR2 sequences are LGHNA and YNFKEQ. This CDR3 is built from 15 residues. In DNA form, the CDR3 reads TGTGCCAGCAGCCCGGAGGGCGGAAGAGCCGCCGAGCAGTACTTC. Its translation is CASSPEGGRAAEQYF.

The chain is built from TRBV20-1 and TRBJ2-5; 8 bases fit TRBD2. Trimming removed 3 bases from V and 2 bases from J; junction bases left unmatched: 5. The CDR3 runs 14 residues. Germline V lookup: CDR1 DFQATT, CDR2 SNEGSKA (reference sequence). The CDR3 DNA sequence: TGCAGTGCTAGTTCCGCGGGAGGTCAAGAGACCCAGTACTTC. Translating gives CSASSAGGQETQYF.

This clonotype was detected many times. The gene calls are TRBV15 and TRBJ2-7; D ambiguous. V gave up 2 bases and J gave up 4 bases, with 6 bases separating them. Germline values: CDR1 LNHNV, CDR2 YYDKDF (reference sequence). This CDR3 is built from 12 residues. The CDR3 sequence: CATSRPGYEQYF. In DNA form, the CDR3 reads TGTGCCACCAGCAGACCCGGGTACGAGCAGTACTTC.

This clonotype was counted ten times or more. The genes are TRBV28 and TRBJ1-2; 8 bases are a match to TRBD1. After removal of 3 bases from V and 10 bases from J, the junction contained 7 bases not matched to a gene. The CDR3 has 13 residues. Germline CDR1 reads MDHEN; CDR2 reads SYDVKM. The CDR3 sequence: CASSFDRGPSYTF. As DNA, the CDR3 is TGTGCCAGCAGTTTTGACAGGGGTCCATCCTACACCTTC.

The V call is TRBV19, the J call TRBJ2-1; 9 nucleotides align to TRBD1. J was trimmed by 5 bases and V by 7 bases; bases with no gene match: 6. CDR1 is LNHDA, CDR2 SQIVND, per germline (reference sequence). The CDR3 runs 14 residues. CDR3 protein: CASKRDRDNNEQFF. CDR3 DNA: TGTGCCAGTAAAAGGGACAGGGATAACAATGAGCAGTTCTTC.

This clonotype has at least ten counts. The chain combines TRBV11-3 with TRBJ1-6; TRBD1 might be the D (5 bases). The CDR3 loop spans 15 amino acids. Germline CDR1 reads SGHNT; CDR2 reads YENEEA. V dropped 1 base and J dropped 7 bases, with 11 bases sitting between them. CDR3 DNA: TGTGCCAGCAGCTTAGGCAGGGCCAAGAATTCACCCCTCCACTTT. As protein: CASSLGRAKNSPLHF.

This clonotype was observed a single time. The CDR3: CASSSRGQELDTQYF. The CDR3 bases are TGTGCCAGCAGCTCCCGGGGACAGGAATTAGATACGCAGTATTTT. The rearrangement links TRBV7-3 to TRBJ2-3; 8 positions agree with TRBD1. V dropped 4 bases and J dropped 5; count of bases not matched to a gene: 8. Germline assignment: CDR1 SGHTA and CDR2 FQGTGA. The CDR3 has 15 amino acids.

This clonotype came up a few times. This chain links TRBV27 with TRBJ1-5; D perhaps matches TRBD1 (6 bases). The V gene lost 4 bases and the J gene lost 2 bases, with 9 bases spanning the gap. The CDR3 totals 14 residues. CDR1 MNHEY and CDR2 SMNVEV come from the germline V gene (reference sequence). CDR3 residues: CASSYRDGNQPQHF. The DNA for the CDR3 is TGTGCCAGCAGTTACAGGGATGGCAATCAGCCCCAGCATTTT.

A few counts support this clonotype. This chain uses TRBV13 with TRBJ2-2; TRBD1 agrees at 9 bases. This CDR3 is 18 amino acids long. The V gene's germline CDR1 is PRHDT and CDR2 FYEKMQ (reference sequence). V shed 2 bases, J shed 5 bases, and the junction held 12 bases outside the gene matches. The CDR3 DNA reads TGTGCCAGCAGCTTACCGGGACAGGGCATATTTGGGACCGGGGAGCTGTTTTTT. Its translation is CASSLPGQGIFGTGELFF.

This clonotype came up a few times. This sequence is one base from a far larger clone and is likely a read error. V usage is TRBV11-3 and J usage is TRBJ2-7; no clear D. Germline CDR1 is SGHNT and CDR2 is YENEEA. This CDR3 region has 13 residues. The CDR3 protein is CASSLPPSYGQYF. Written as DNA, the CDR3 is TGTGCCAGCAGCTTACCGCCCTCCTACGGGCAGTACTTC.

This clonotype was seen many times. This chain uses TRBV6-1 with TRBJ1-1; D perhaps matches TRBD1 (5 bases). V lost 6 bases and J 3 bases, leaving 14 bases between the germline ends. Germline V CDR1 and CDR2: MNHNS, SASEGT. This CDR3 has 14 amino acids. The CDR3 spells CASSLRVGYTEAFF. The CDR3 region has the DNA TGTGCCAGCAGCCTCAGGGTTGGGTACACTGAAGCTTTCTTT.